This TCR beta chain comes out of a study of cytomegalovirus exposure and HLA in healthy donors. Study-level results: A later analysis linked a missense variant in DCLRE1C to the trimming of TCR beta V and J genes. In an earlier analysis, about 87% or about 30%: the productive usage of most TCR beta V segments. On later analysis, the bulk of CMV-associated TCR beta chains appeared to be HLA-restricted.

This clone was observed a few times. The antigen remains undetermined. Researchers ran the PCR with 60 Vbeta and 13 Jbeta primers. TCRdb keeps only in-frame clones here, not all; method: immunoSEQ multiplex PCR. The sample comprises 100,000 or so clones, around four fifths of which are singletons, and just over 2.5% rests with the top ten. The ends lost 3 bases at V and 0 bases at J; junction bases unmatched: 7. CDR3 length: 16 residues. Germline-derived CDR1 and CDR2 are SGHAT and FQDESV (reference sequence). The sequence was collected from a man aged 40-55 years in good health and CMV-seronegative. The sequenced sample was PBMCs. The chain links TRBV11-1 to TRBJ1-1; TRBD1 agrees at 7 bases. The CDR3 DNA reads TGTGCCAGCAGCTTGAACAGGGGTACGATGAACACTGAAGCTTTCTTT. Its translation: CASSLNRGTMNTEAFF. Supplemented by reference TRBV11-1 and TRBJ1-1, the full variable domain reads EAEVAQSPRYKITEKSQAVAFWCDPISGHATLYWYRQILGQGPELLVQFQDESVVDDSQLPKDRFSAERLKGVDSTLKIQPAELGDSAMYLCASSLNRGTMNTEAFFGQGTRLTVV.